The 10 T cell receptor beta chains given below trace back to one sample, sequenced in a study of cytomegalovirus exposure and HLA in healthy donors. The PCR employed 60 Vbeta primers together with 13 Jbeta primers. Only in-frame clones appear in the TCRdb table, and some are missing; sequencing was by immunoSEQ multiplex PCR. The table records roughly 120,000 clones, 7% to 9.5% of them present only once. Input material: PBMCs. The receptors shown here come from a woman aged 40 to 49 in good health and CMV-seropositive.

The rearrangement uses TRBV30 and TRBJ2-7; 7 nucleotides agree with TRBD1. Germline CDR1 reads GTSNPN; CDR2 reads SVGIG (reference sequence). The CDR3 consists of 12 residues. Losses at the gene ends were 3 bases for V and 3 bases for J; bases not matched to a gene: 2. CDR3 coding DNA: TGTGCCTGGAGCCCAGGGGGCTACGAGCAGTACTTC. Its protein product is CAWSPGGYEQYF.

The chain combines TRBV7-8 with TRBJ2-1; 10 bases fit TRBD2. Per the germline V gene, CDR1 is SGHVS and CDR2 is FQNEAQ. The CDR3 covers 16 residues. V dropped 4 bases and J dropped 5; count of bases not matched to a gene: 8. CDR3 nucleotides: TGTGCCAGCAGCTCCCCTCAGCGGGGGGGGAACAATGAGCAGTTCTTC. Residues: CASSSPQRGGNNEQFF.

This clone showed up just a few times. The chain joins TRBV18 to TRBJ1-2; D remains ambiguous. CDR3 length: 13 residues. V was shortened by 6 bases and J by 6 bases, with 14 bases between the two germline ends. The germline V gene has CDR1 KGHSH and CDR2 LQKENI. CDR3 amino acids: CASSATSRNGYTF. The CDR3 DNA follows: TGTGCCAGCTCTGCGACGTCCAGGAATGGCTACACCTTC.

This sequence joins TRBV18 and TRBJ2-7; 7 bases are a match to TRBD1. Germline V gives CDR1 KGHSH, CDR2 LQKENI. With 3 bases clipped from V and 2 bases from J, the junction kept 7 bases outside the gene matches. The CDR3 consists of 15 residues. Here the CDR3 reads CASSPPTGATYEQYF. CDR3 sequence (DNA): TGTGCCAGCTCACCGCCTACAGGGGCGACCTACGAGCAGTACTTC.

This rearrangement joins TRBV27 to TRBJ1-1; TRBD1 aligns across 10 bases. Losses at the gene ends were 5 bases for V and 3 bases for J; bases not matched to a gene: 12. CDR3 size: 17 residues. Germline CDR1 MNHEY, CDR2 SMNVEV (reference sequence). The CDR3 sequence is CASSPLPDRGRDTEAFF. CDR3 in DNA: TGTGCCAGCAGTCCTCTCCCTGACAGGGGGCGCGACACTGAAGCTTTCTTT.

The gene calls are TRBV5-1 and TRBJ1-4; D is possibly TRBD1 (5 bases). V was trimmed by 2 bases and J by 8 bases, leaving 13 bases between them. Germline V gene data show CDR1 as SGHRS and CDR2 as YFSETQ. The CDR3 runs 14 residues. CDR3 coding DNA: TGCGCCAGCAGCTTCGGGGGTCCTCAGGAAAAACTGTTTTTT. Its translation is CASSFGGPQEKLFF.

This clone has only a few counts. The chain links TRBV9 to TRBJ1-6; the D gene is possibly TRBD1 (5 bases). V was cut by 0 bases and J by 4 bases, with 14 bases left in between. CDR1 and CDR2 from the germline V gene are SGDLS and YYNGEE. The CDR3 spans 17 residues. CDR3 nucleotides: TGTGCCAGCAGCGTAGAGGCTCGAGACAGTTATAATTCACCCCTCCACTTT. Protein product: CASSVEARDSYNSPLHF.

This chain's CDR3 is CASSPGGGGNQPQHF. CDR3 nucleotides: TGTGCCAGCAGCCCGGGGGGGGGAGGTAATCAGCCCCAGCATTTT. V is TRBV7-6 and J is TRBJ1-5, with TRBD1 as a possible D gene (5 bases). The CDR3 has 15 amino acids. The V and J ends lost 5 bases and 4 bases respectively, with 15 bases between them. Germline V lookup: CDR1 SGHVS, CDR2 FNYEAQ. Full variable domain (rest looked up from reference TRBV7-6 and TRBJ1-5): GAGVSQSPRYKVTKRGQDVALRCDPISGHVSLYWYRQALGQGPEFLTYFNYEAQQDKSGLPNDRFSAERPEGSISTLTIQRTEQRDSAMYRCASSPGGGGNQPQHFGDGTRLSIL.

The genes are TRBV30 and TRBJ1-1, with D perhaps matching TRBD1 (6 bases). The CDR3 is made up of 14 amino acids. Trimming shortened V by 3 bases and J by 3 bases, and 14 bases separated the two germline ends. Germline loops: CDR1 GTSNPN, CDR2 SVGIG (reference sequence). The CDR3 DNA sequence: TGTGCCTGGAGAACTACAGGGAGGGACACTGAAGCTTTCTTT. It translates to CAWRTTGRDTEAFF.

This clone has only a few counts. The V and J genes are TRBV18 and TRBJ2-5; TRBD1 aligns across 10 bases. The CDR3 is 15 residues long. Per the germline V gene, CDR1 is KGHSH and CDR2 is LQKENI. Trimming took 4 bases from V and 3 from J; bases not matched to a gene: 5. The CDR3 DNA follows: TGTGCCAGCTCACTCTCGGGACAGGGGAAAGAGACCCAGTACTTC. This codes for CASSLSGQGKETQYF. Full variable domain (missing parts from reference TRBV18 and TRBJ2-5): NAGVMQNPRHLVRRRGQEARLRCSPMKGHSHVYWYRQLPEEGLKFMVYLQKENIIDESGMPKERFSAEFPKEGPSILRIQQVVRGDSAAYFCASSLSGQGKETQYFGPGTRLLVL.